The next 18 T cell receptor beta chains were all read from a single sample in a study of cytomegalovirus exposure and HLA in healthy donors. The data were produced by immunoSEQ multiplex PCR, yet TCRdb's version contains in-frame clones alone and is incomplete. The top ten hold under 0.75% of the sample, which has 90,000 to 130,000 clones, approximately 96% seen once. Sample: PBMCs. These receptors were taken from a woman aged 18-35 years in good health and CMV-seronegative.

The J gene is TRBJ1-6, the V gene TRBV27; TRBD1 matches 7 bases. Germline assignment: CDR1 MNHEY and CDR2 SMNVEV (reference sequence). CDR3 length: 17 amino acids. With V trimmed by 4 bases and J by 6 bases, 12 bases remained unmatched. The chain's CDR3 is CASSSWVTDRANSPLHF. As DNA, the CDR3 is TGTGCCAGCAGTTCTTGGGTCACCGACAGGGCTAATTCACCCCTCCACTTT.

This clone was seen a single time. CDR3 DNA: TGTGCCAGCAGCTTAACGACAGGGACCGGGGAGCTGTTTTTT. Translated, it gives CASSLTTGTGELFF. V usage is TRBV7-3 and J usage is TRBJ2-2, with 7 nucleotides matching TRBD1. Germline V gene lookup returns CDR1 SGHTA and CDR2 FQGTGA. Trimming removed 0 bases from V and 5 bases from J; junction bases left unmatched: 0. This CDR3 has 14 amino acids.

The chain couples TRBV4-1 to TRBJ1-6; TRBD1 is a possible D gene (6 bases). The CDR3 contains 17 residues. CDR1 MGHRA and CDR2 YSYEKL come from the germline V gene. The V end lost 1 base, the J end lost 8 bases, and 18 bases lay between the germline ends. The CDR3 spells CASSQGIYRVEDSPLHF. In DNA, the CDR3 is TGCGCCAGCAGCCAAGGAATTTACAGGGTAGAGGATTCACCCCTCCACTTT.

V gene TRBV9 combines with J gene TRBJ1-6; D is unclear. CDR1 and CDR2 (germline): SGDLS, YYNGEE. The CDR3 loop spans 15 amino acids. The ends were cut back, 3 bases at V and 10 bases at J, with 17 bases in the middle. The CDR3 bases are TGTGCCAGCAGCGCAAAGAGCAACTACGGATCACCCCTCCACTTT. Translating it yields CASSAKSNYGSPLHF.

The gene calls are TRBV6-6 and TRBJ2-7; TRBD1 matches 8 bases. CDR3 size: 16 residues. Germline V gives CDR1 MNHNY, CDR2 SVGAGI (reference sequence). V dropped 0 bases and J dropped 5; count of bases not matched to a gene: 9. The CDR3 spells CASSYSTRTGFNEQYF. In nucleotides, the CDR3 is TGTGCCAGCAGTTACTCGACGCGGACAGGGTTCAACGAGCAGTACTTC.

CDR3 loop: CASSLHGGPYEQYF. The CDR3 nucleotides read TGTGCCAGCAGTCTCCACGGGGGTCCCTACGAGCAGTACTTC. The chain carries TRBV6-1 and TRBJ2-7, with a weak D call TRBD2 (6 bases). V shed 5 bases and J shed 2 bases, with 13 bases lying between them. The CDR3 runs to 14 residues. CDR1 and CDR2 (germline): MNHNS, SASEGT.

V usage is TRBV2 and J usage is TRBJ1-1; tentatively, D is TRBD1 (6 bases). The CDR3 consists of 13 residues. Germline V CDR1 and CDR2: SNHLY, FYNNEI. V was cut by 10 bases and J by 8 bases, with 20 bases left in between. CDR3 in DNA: TGTGCCACTCCTATTAGGGGGGGGCCGGAAGCTTTCTTT. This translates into CATPIRGGPEAFF.

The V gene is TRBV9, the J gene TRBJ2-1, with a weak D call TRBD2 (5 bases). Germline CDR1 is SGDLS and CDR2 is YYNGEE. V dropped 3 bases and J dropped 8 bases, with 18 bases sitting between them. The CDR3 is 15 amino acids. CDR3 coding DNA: TGTGCCAGCAGCGCCCACCAAATGAGGGCGGATGAGCAGTTCTTC. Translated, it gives CASSAHQMRADEQFF.

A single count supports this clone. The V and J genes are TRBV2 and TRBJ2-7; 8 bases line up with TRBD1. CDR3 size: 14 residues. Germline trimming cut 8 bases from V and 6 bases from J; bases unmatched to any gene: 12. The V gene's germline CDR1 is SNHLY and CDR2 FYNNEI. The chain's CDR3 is CASRPRTGTAEQYF. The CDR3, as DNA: TGTGCCAGCCGGCCCCGGACAGGGACAGCCGAGCAGTACTTC.

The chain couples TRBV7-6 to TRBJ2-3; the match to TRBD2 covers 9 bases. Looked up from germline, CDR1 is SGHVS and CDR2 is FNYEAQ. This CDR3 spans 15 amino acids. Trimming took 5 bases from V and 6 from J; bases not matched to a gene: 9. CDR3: CASSPRTSVVDTQYF. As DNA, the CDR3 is TGTGCCAGCAGCCCGCGGACTAGCGTGGTTGATACGCAGTATTTT.

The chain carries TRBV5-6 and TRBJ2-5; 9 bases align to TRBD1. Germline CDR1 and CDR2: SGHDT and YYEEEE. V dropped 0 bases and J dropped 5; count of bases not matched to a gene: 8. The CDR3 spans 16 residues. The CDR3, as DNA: TGTGCCAGCAGCTTGGGCGGGACAGGGTGGTCGGAGACCCAGTACTTC. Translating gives CASSLGGTGWSETQYF. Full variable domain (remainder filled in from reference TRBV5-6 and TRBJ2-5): DAGVTQSPTHLIKTRGQQVTLRCSPKSGHDTVSWYQQALGQGPQFIFQYYEEEERQRGNFPDRFSGHQFPNYSSELNVNALLLGDSALYLCASSLGGTGWSETQYFGPGTRLLVL.

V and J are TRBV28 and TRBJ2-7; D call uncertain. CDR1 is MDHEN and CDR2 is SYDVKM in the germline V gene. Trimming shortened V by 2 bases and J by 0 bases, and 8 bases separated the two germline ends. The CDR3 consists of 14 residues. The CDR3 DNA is TGTGCCAGCAGTTTAGCTGCCAGCTCCTACGAGCAGTACTTC. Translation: CASSLAASSYEQYF.

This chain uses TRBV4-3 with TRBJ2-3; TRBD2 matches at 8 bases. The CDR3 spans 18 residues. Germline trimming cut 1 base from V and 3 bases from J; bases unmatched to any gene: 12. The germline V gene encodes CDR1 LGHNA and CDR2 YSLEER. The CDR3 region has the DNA TGCGCCAGCAGCCAAGGGAACGGGGGGGGCCTTGTGACAGATACGCAGTATTTT. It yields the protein CASSQGNGGGLVTDTQYF.

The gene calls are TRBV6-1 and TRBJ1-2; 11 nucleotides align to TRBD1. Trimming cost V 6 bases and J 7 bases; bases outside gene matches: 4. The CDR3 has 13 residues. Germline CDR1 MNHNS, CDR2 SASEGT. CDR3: CASRAGTGGGYTF. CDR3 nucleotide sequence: TGTGCCAGCAGGGCCGGGACAGGGGGTGGCTACACCTTC.

DNA for the CDR3: TGTGCCAGCGGACTAGCGGAGAACACCGGGGAGCTGTTTTTT. This codes for CASGLAENTGELFF. This rearrangement joins TRBV2 to TRBJ2-2; TRBD2 agrees at 10 bases. The CDR3 contains 14 residues. V trimming: 8 bases; J trimming: 1 base; junction bases outside the gene matches: 1. The germline V gene has CDR1 SNHLY and CDR2 FYNNEI.

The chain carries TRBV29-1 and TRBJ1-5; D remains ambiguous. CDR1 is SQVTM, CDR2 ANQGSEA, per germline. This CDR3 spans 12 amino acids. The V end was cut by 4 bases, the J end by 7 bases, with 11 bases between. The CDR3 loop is CSVGTPGQPQHF. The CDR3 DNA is TGCAGCGTTGGCACCCCGGGGCAGCCCCAGCATTTT.

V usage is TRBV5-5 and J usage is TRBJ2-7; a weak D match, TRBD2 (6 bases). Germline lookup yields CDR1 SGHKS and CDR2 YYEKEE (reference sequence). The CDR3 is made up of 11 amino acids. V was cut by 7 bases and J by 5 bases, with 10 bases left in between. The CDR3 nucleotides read TGTGCCAGCGGGGGGACCCACGAGCAGTACTTC. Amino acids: CASGGTHEQYF. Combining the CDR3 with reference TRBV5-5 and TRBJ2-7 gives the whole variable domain DAGVTQSPTHLIKTRGQQVTLRCSPISGHKSVSWYQQVLGQGPQFIFQYYEKEERGRGNFPDRFSARQFPNYSSELNVNALLLGDSALYLCASGGTHEQYFGPGTRLTVT.

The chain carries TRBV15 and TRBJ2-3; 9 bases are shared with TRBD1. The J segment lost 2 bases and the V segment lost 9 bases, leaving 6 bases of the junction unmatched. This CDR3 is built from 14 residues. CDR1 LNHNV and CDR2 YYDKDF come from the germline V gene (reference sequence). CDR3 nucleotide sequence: TGTGCCACGAAACAGGGGGCGGACACAGATACGCAGTATTTT. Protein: CATKQGADTDTQYF.